The next 18 T cell receptor beta chains were all read from a single sample in a study of cytomegalovirus exposure and HLA in healthy donors. PCR amplification relied on 60 Vbeta primers (plus 13 Jbeta primers). TCRdb's table, derived via immunoSEQ multiplex PCR, lists solely in-frame clones and lacks some. The table has about 140,000 clones, 70% to 80% seen once; the top ten hold around 3%. The sample was PBMCs. These receptors were obtained from a female donor in good health and CMV-seronegative.

The chain's CDR3 is CATGTPSSYEQYF. CDR3 sequence (DNA): TGTGCCACGGGGACTCCAAGCTCCTACGAGCAGTACTTC. The chain combines TRBV2 with TRBJ2-7, with D possibly being TRBD2 (6 bases). Germline assignment: CDR1 SNHLY and CDR2 FYNNEI. This CDR3 comprises 13 residues. V gave up 10 bases and J gave up 0 bases, with 13 bases separating them.

This clone has a handful of counts. The J gene is TRBJ1-2, the V gene TRBV4-3; possibly TRBD1 for D (6 bases). Trimming stripped 1 base from V and 6 bases from J, with 12 bases between. This CDR3 is built from 14 residues. Germline lookup yields CDR1 LGHNA and CDR2 YSLEER. CDR3 DNA sequence: TGCGCCAGCAGCCAAGGAACAGGGAAGGATGGCTACACCTTC. Amino acids: CASSQGTGKDGYTF.

The V gene is TRBV7-2, the J gene TRBJ1-2; D unclear. CDR3 length: 12 amino acids. Germline V gene data show CDR1 as SGHTA and CDR2 as FQGNSA. The V end lost 2 bases, the J end lost 7 bases, and 8 bases lay between the germline ends. The chain's CDR3 is CASSLRSGGYTF. As DNA, the CDR3 is TGTGCCAGCAGCTTACGCTCGGGTGGCTACACCTTC.

V usage is TRBV27 and J usage is TRBJ1-1, with D perhaps matching TRBD1 (6 bases). The CDR3 length is 15 residues. The V and J ends lost 5 bases and 1 base respectively, with 14 bases between them. Germline V gene data show CDR1 as MNHEY and CDR2 as SMNVEV (reference sequence). CDR3 DNA sequence: TGTGCCAGCAGTAAAACACAGGGCGGGAACACTGAAGCTTTCTTT. Translation: CASSKTQGGNTEAFF.

This CDR3 is CASSATGSIGPQHF. The CDR3 region has the DNA TGTGCCAGTAGTGCCACAGGTAGCATTGGGCCCCAGCATTTT. J is TRBJ1-5 and V is TRBV19, with TRBD1 as a possible D gene (5 bases). CDR1 and CDR2 from the germline V gene are LNHDA and SQIVND (reference sequence). V lost 5 bases, J lost 9 bases, and 17 bases lay in between. The CDR3 totals 14 residues.

This chain connects TRBV10-2 to TRBJ2-7; 7 bases agree with TRBD2. CDR3 size: 12 residues. Germline V gives CDR1 WSHSY, CDR2 SAAADI. The V and J ends lost 8 bases and 4 bases, in that order; junction bases with no gene match: 5. The CDR3 loop is CASGGGGYEQYF. In DNA form, the CDR3 reads TGCGCCAGCGGTGGGGGGGGATACGAGCAGTACTTC.

The chain carries TRBV6-5 and TRBJ2-1; 7 bases are shared with TRBD2. The J segment lost 3 bases and the V segment lost 2 bases, leaving 7 bases of the junction unmatched. This CDR3 is 16 amino acids long. CDR1 is MNHEY, CDR2 SVGAGI, per germline. This CDR3 reads CASSYEGGSFYNEQFF. Written as DNA, the CDR3 is TGTGCCAGCAGTTACGAGGGAGGGTCCTTCTACAATGAGCAGTTCTTC.

The chain is built from TRBV11-3 and TRBJ1-1; a weak D match, TRBD1 (6 bases). V lost 4 bases, J lost 8 bases, and 14 bases lay in between. The CDR3 runs 13 residues. Germline CDR1 SGHNT, CDR2 YENEEA. CDR3 DNA: TGTGCCAGCAGCTCGAGGGGGGAGGGAGAAGCTTTCTTT. It is translated as CASSSRGEGEAFF.

This rearrangement joins TRBV5-6 to TRBJ2-2, with 9 nucleotides matching TRBD1. The germline gives CDR1 SGHDT, CDR2 YYEEEE. The CDR3 spans 14 residues. V gave up 7 bases and J gave up 5 bases; unmatched junction bases: 6. The CDR3 loop is CASYPGTGTGELFF. CDR3 nucleotides: TGTGCCAGCTACCCCGGGACAGGGACCGGGGAGCTGTTTTTT.

The V call is TRBV30, the J call TRBJ1-2; D remains ambiguous. The germline V and J ends were trimmed by 5 bases and 8 bases, with 9 bases remaining between them. Germline V gene sequence: CDR1 GTSNPN, CDR2 SVGIG (reference sequence). The CDR3 spans 10 residues. The CDR3 bases are TGTGCCTGGTACAACGTAGGCTACACCTTC. Translating gives CAWYNVGYTF.

The chain carries TRBV6-5 and TRBJ1-6; no definite D call. Trimming stripped 1 base from V and 12 bases from J, with 13 bases between. The CDR3 consists of 14 residues. Germline V gene lookup returns CDR1 MNHEY and CDR2 SVGAGI. The chain's CDR3 is CASSYFRGWEPLHF. The CDR3 coding sequence is TGTGCCAGCAGTTACTTCCGGGGATGGGAACCCCTCCACTTT.

The chain couples TRBV5-4 to TRBJ2-7; 10 bases fit TRBD2. Losses at the gene ends were 4 bases for V and 8 bases for J; bases not matched to a gene: 12. Per the germline V gene, CDR1 is SGHNT and CDR2 is YYREEE (reference sequence). The CDR3 length is 15 residues. CDR3 bases: TGTGCCAGCAGCCCGCCAGCGGGAGGGCCAGACAAGCAGTACTTC. This translates into CASSPPAGGPDKQYF. Full variable domain (rest looked up from reference TRBV5-4 and TRBJ2-7): ETGVTQSPTHLIKTRGQQVTLRCSSQSGHNTVSWYQQALGQGPQFIFQYYREEENGRGNFPPRFSGLQFPNYSSELNVNALELDDSALYLCASSPPAGGPDKQYFGPGTRLTVT.

The chain recombines TRBV11-2 with TRBJ2-2, with 10 bases lining up with TRBD1. Trimming at V came to 4 bases and at J to 4 bases, leaving 0 bases not matched to a gene. Germline CDR1 SGHAT, CDR2 FQNNGV. This CDR3 spans 14 amino acids. The CDR3 sequence is CASSWDRGTGELFF. CDR3 bases: TGTGCCAGCAGCTGGGACAGGGGCACCGGGGAGCTGTTTTTT.

V and J are TRBV15 and TRBJ2-2, with 8 bases fitting TRBD1. CDR1 LNHNV and CDR2 YYDKDF come from the germline V gene (reference sequence). V trimming: 0 bases; J trimming: 0 bases; junction bases outside the gene matches: 9. The CDR3 length is 19 residues. DNA for the CDR3: TGTGCCACCAGCAGAGATCGAGGACAGGGTTTTGCGAACACCGGGGAGCTGTTTTTT. Translated: CATSRDRGQGFANTGELFF.

The V call is TRBV7-2, the J call TRBJ2-5, with a weak D call TRBD1 (5 bases). CDR1 SGHTA and CDR2 FQGNSA come from the germline V gene. The V end lost 5 bases, the J end lost 2 bases, and 12 bases lay between the germline ends. The length of the CDR3 is 14 residues. The CDR3 DNA follows: TGTGCCAGCAGCAGGTGGGGCCATCAAGAGACCCAGTACTTC. This encodes CASSRWGHQETQYF.

J is TRBJ1-5 and V is TRBV5-4; D is undetermined. V lost 0 bases to trimming and J lost 3 bases, with 4 bases between them. This CDR3 spans 13 amino acids. Germline V gene sequence: CDR1 SGHNT, CDR2 YYREEE (reference sequence). The CDR3 coding sequence is TGTGCCAGCAGCTTGGAACTCAATCAGCCCCAGCATTTT. Its translation is CASSLELNQPQHF.

The chain carries TRBV28 and TRBJ2-7, with D tentatively TRBD2 (6 bases). The V gene lost 5 bases and the J gene lost 6 bases, with 29 bases spanning the gap. CDR3 length: 18 residues. Germline V gives CDR1 MDHEN, CDR2 SYDVKM. CDR3 protein: CASSLGRGPWGTGSEQYF. CDR3 in DNA: TGTGCCAGCAGTCTAGGGCGGGGCCCGTGGGGAACGGGCTCCGAGCAGTACTTC.

The chain links TRBV4-2 to TRBJ1-5; D is uncertain. Trimming pared 0 bases from V and 0 bases from J, leaving 3 bases between. This CDR3 comprises 14 residues. CDR1 and CDR2 (germline): LGHNA, YNFKEQ. The CDR3 loop is CASSQEYSNQPQHF. The CDR3 DNA sequence: TGTGCCAGCAGCCAAGAATATAGCAATCAGCCCCAGCATTTT.